This T cell receptor (beta chain) was identified during a study of Tregs in tolerant kidney transplant recipients. Recipients received nonmyeloablative bone marrow transplants from related graft donors, with transient mixed chimerism. Germline CDR1 SNHLY, CDR2 FYNNEI. The V and J ends lost 5 bases and 1 base respectively, with 6 bases between them. The CDR3 contains 13 residues. Data came from immunoSEQ multiplex PCR; TCRdb stores just in-frame clones and leaves some out. The data show tens of thousands of clones, roughly nine tenths seen once. The chain uses TRBV2 and TRBJ1-5; D gene ambiguous. The TCR originated in a human patient who received a combined kidney and bone marrow transplant. Some T cells here may be from the graft donor. Sample: CD4+ T cells from blood (PBMCs), taken 24 months after the transplant. The CDR3 nucleotides are TGTGCCAGCAGTACAGAGAGCAATCAGCCCCAGCATTTT. Translated, it gives CASSTESNQPQHF.